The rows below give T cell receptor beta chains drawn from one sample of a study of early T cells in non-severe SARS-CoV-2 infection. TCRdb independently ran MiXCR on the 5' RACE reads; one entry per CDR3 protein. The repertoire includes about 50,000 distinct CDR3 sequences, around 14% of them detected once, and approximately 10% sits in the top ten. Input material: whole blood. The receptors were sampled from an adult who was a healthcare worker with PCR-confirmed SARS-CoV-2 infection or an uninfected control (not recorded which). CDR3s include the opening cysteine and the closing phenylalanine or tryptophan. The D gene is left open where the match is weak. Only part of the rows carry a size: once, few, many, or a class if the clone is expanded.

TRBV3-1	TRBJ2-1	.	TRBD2	CASSHIAGGSYNEQFF	TGTGCCAGCAGCCATATAGCGGGAGGTTCCTACAATGAGCAGTTCTTC
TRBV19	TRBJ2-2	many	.	CASSMIGGTGELFF	TGTGCCAGTAGTATGATAGGGGGCACCGGGGAGCTGTTTTTT
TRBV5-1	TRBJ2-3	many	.	CASSFQEPTDTQYF	TGCGCCAGCAGCTTCCAGGAGCCCACAGATACGCAGTATTTT
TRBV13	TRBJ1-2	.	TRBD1	CASSSPRGGRIYGYTF	TGTGCCAGCAGCTCCCCTCGAGGGGGCCGAATCTATGGCTACACCTTC
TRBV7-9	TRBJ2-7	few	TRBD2	CASSRGTIYEQYF	TGTGCCAGCAGCCGCGGGACTATCTACGAGCAGTACTTC
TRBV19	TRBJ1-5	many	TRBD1	CASSIARGGQPQHF	TGTGCCAGTAGTATAGCCAGGGGGGGACAGCCCCAGCATTTT
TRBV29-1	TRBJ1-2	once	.	CSVEDMGSYGYTF	TGCAGCGTTGAAGATATGGGTTCCTATGGCTACACCTTC
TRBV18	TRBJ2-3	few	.	CASSPDRRLTDTQYF	TGTGCCAGCTCACCTGACAGGAGACTCACAGATACGCAGTATTTT
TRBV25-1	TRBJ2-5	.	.	CASSESGTQYF	TGTGCCAGCAGTGAATCGGGGACCCAGTACTTC
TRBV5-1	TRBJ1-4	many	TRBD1	CASSLGTGEEGKLFF	TGCGCCAGCAGCTTGGGGACAGGGGAAGAGGGAAAACTGTTTTTT
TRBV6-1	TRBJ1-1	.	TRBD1	CASTDRVNTEAFF	TGTGCCAGCACCGACAGGGTGAACACTGAAGCTTTCTTT
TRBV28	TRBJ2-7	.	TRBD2	CASRPGGYEQYF	TGTGCCAGCAGGCCCGGGGGGTACGAGCAGTACTTC
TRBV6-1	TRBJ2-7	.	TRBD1	CASSEQGADAYEQYF	TGTGCCAGCAGTGAGCAGGGGGCGGATGCCTACGAGCAGTACTTC
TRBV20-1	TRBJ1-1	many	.	CSARGGQGHFEAFF	TGCAGTGCTAGAGGAGGGCAGGGCCACTTTGAAGCTTTCTTT
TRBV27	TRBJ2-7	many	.	CASSLSGFYEQYF	TGTGCCAGCAGTTTGTCAGGGTTCTACGAGCAGTACTTC
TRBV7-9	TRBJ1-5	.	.	CASSLAPGEGDQPQHF	TGTGCCAGCAGCTTAGCGCCAGGGGAAGGCGATCAGCCCCAGCATTTT
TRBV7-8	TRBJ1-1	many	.	CASSSHRMRDTEAFF	TGTGCCAGCAGCTCCCACAGGATGAGGGACACTGAAGCTTTCTTT
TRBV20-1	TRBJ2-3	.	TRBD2	CSARTSLRTDTQYF	TGCAGTGCCCGGACTAGCCTTCGCACAGATACGCAGTATTTT
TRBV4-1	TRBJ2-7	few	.	CASSRLQGGFSREQYF	TGCGCCAGCAGCCGCCTACAGGGTGGGTTTTCGAGGGAGCAGTACTTC
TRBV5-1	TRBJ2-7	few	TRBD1	CASSSWPGQGYEQYF	TGCGCCAGCAGCTCCTGGCCGGGACAGGGATACGAGCAGTACTTC
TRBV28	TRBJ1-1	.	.	CASSLREEAFF	TGTGCCAGCAGTTTACGCGAAGAAGCTTTCTTT
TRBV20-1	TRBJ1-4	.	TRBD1	CSAMDRVGLGKLFF	TGCAGTGCTATGGACAGGGTGGGCCTTGGAAAACTGTTTTTT
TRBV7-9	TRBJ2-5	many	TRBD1	CASSSTQGAGETQYF	TGTGCCAGCAGCTCAACACAGGGGGCGGGCGAGACCCAGTACTTC
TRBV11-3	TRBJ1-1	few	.	CASSSGDGAEAFF	TGTGCCAGCAGCTCGGGGGACGGGGCTGAAGCTTTCTTT
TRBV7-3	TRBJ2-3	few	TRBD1	CASSLQGAFGDTQYF	TGTGCCAGCAGCTTACAGGGGGCTTTTGGCGATACGCAGTATTTT
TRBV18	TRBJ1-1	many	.	CASSPKEGSFTEAFF	TGTGCCAGCTCACCCAAAGAAGGATCCTTCACTGAAGCTTTCTTT
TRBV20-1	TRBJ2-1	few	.	CSARVPGLGNGEQFF	TGCAGTGCTAGAGTCCCGGGACTGGGAAATGGTGAGCAGTTCTTC
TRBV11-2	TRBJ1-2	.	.	CASSSLYRVNYGYTF	TGTGCCAGCAGCTCCCTTTACAGGGTAAACTATGGCTACACCTTC
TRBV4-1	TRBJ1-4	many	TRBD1	CASSQRTGVREKLFF	TGCGCCAGCAGCCAGAGGACAGGGGTACGGGAAAAACTGTTTTTT